The 28 T cell receptor beta chains reported below all come from one sample, sequenced in a study of T cell repertoires in ileal Crohn's disease. Specified time point: neoterminal ileum biopsy at postoperative endoscopy, about 6 months after surgery. Some clones are missing from TCRdb's copy, which holds only in-frame ones; the method was immunoSEQ multiplex PCR. The table has 55,000 to 65,000 clones, 85% to 90% seen once. Sequenced input: ileal tissue. The receptors were sampled from an adult with Crohn's disease.

The V call is TRBV27, the J call TRBJ1-2, with 7 bases lining up with TRBD1. J was trimmed by 8 bases and V by 7 bases; bases with no gene match: 19. Looked up from germline, CDR1 is MNHEY and CDR2 is SMNVEV (reference sequence). CDR3 length: 16 amino acids. The CDR3 spells CASTKIGTGDRGGYTF. CDR3 bases: TGTGCCAGCACCAAAATAGGTACGGGGGACAGAGGAGGCTACACCTTC.

This clone was observed a single time. This chain connects TRBV12-5 to TRBJ1-5; possibly TRBD1 for D (5 bases). Germline CDR1 is LGHNT and CDR2 is FRNRAP. This CDR3 contains 15 residues. With 7 bases removed from V and 1 base from J, the gap between germline ends came to 14 bases. In nucleotides, the CDR3 is TGTGCTAGTGCCCCTGGGGGAGGGAGCAATCAGCCCCAGCATTTT. This gives the protein CASAPGGGSNQPQHF.

This rearrangement joins TRBV30 to TRBJ2-5; D remains unclear. V gave up 4 bases and J gave up 2 bases, with 8 bases separating them. The length of the CDR3 is 12 residues. From germline, CDR1 is GTSNPN and CDR2 SVGIG (reference sequence). The chain's CDR3 is CAWNAGQETQYF. The CDR3 nucleotides are TGTGCCTGGAACGCAGGACAAGAGACCCAGTACTTC.

The chain combines TRBV5-1 with TRBJ1-4; 9 nucleotides agree with TRBD1. The CDR3 has 17 amino acids. The V gene end was trimmed by 1 base and the J gene end by 1 base; junction bases not matched to a gene: 5. Germline-derived CDR1 and CDR2 are SGHRS and YFSETQ. Written as DNA, the CDR3 is TGCGCCAGCAGCTTGACAGGGGGCGCGGAAACTAATGAAAAACTGTTTTTT. This codes for CASSLTGGAETNEKLFF.

The chain has TRBV9 and TRBJ2-5, with D tentatively TRBD1 (6 bases). In germline, CDR1 is SGDLS, CDR2 YYNGEE. V gave up 5 bases and J gave up 2 bases, with 7 bases separating them. The CDR3 length is 12 residues. In nucleotides, the CDR3 is TGTGCCAGCAGTGGACAGCAAGAGACCCAGTACTTC. Translated, it gives CASSGQQETQYF.

This clone was counted between two and nine times. The chain links TRBV5-4 to TRBJ1-1, with D perhaps matching TRBD1 (5 bases). Germline CDR1 is SGHNT and CDR2 is YYREEE (reference sequence). V was clipped by 2 bases and J by 4 bases, with 6 bases between them. The CDR3 totals 12 residues. DNA of the CDR3: TGTGCCAGCAGCTTCGGGGGCACTGAAGCTTTCTTT. Translation: CASSFGGTEAFF.

This rearrangement joins TRBV15 to TRBJ2-3; D might be TRBD1 (5 bases). The V and J ends lost 3 bases and 4 bases respectively, with 11 bases between them. CDR1 LNHNV and CDR2 YYDKDF come from the germline V gene (reference sequence). The CDR3 sequence is 14 residues long. The DNA for the CDR3 is TGTGCCACCAGCAGTAGACAGTTCGCAGATACGCAGTATTTT. It specifies CATSSRQFADTQYF. Based on the CDR3 plus reference TRBV15 and TRBJ2-3, the full variable domain is DAMVIQNPRYQVTQFGKPVTLSCSQTLNHNVMYWYQQKSSQAPKLLFHYYDKDFNNEADTPDNFQSRRPNTSFCFLDIRSPGLGDTAMYLCATSSRQFADTQYFGPGTRLTVL.

V gene TRBV11-1 combines with J gene TRBJ1-4, with D possibly TRBD1 on 5 matching bases. The CDR3 runs 14 residues. Trimming shortened V by 5 bases and J by 11 bases, and 18 bases separated the two germline ends. CDR1 SGHAT and CDR2 FQDESV come from the germline V gene (reference sequence). CDR3 nucleotides: TGTGCCAGCAGCCAACCTCCCCAGGGTGGGAAACTGTTTTTT. It translates to CASSQPPQGGKLFF.

This rearrangement joins TRBV2 to TRBJ1-5; weak D call: TRBD1 (6 bases). Trimming stripped 6 bases from V and 4 bases from J, with 13 bases between. The V gene's germline CDR1 is SNHLY and CDR2 FYNNEI. This CDR3 is 14 amino acids long. The CDR3 DNA follows: TGTGCCAGCAGCGATACAGGGTTTAATCAGCCCCAGCATTTT. It is translated as CASSDTGFNQPQHF.

This chain uses TRBV19 with TRBJ2-5, with a tentative D call TRBD1 (6 bases). Germline V CDR1 and CDR2: LNHDA, SQIVND (reference sequence). This CDR3 comprises 14 residues. V dropped 4 bases and J dropped 2 bases, with 11 bases sitting between them. The CDR3 DNA is TGTGCCAGTAGTACTGGACAGATTCAAGAGACCCAGTACTTC. Protein product: CASSTGQIQETQYF.

The V call is TRBV7-2, the J call TRBJ2-3; 7 nucleotides align to TRBD2. The J segment lost 6 bases and the V segment lost 5 bases, leaving 8 bases of the junction unmatched. This CDR3 is built from 14 residues. Looked up from germline, CDR1 is SGHTA and CDR2 is FQGNSA. For the CDR3, the DNA is TGTGCCAGCAGCCCACGACTAGCCGTCGATACGCAGTATTTT. It specifies CASSPRLAVDTQYF.

The V gene is TRBV6-1, the J gene TRBJ1-6; 8 positions match TRBD1. The length of the CDR3 is 14 residues. J gave up 6 bases and V 7 bases, and 5 bases lay outside the gene matches. Per the germline V gene, CDR1 is MNHNS and CDR2 is SASEGT. CDR3 sequence: CASKEQGANSPLHF. CDR3 DNA: TGTGCCAGCAAGGAGCAGGGGGCTAATTCACCCCTCCACTTT.

CDR3 residues: CASSQAGELFF. CDR3 coding DNA: TGCGCCAGCAGCCAAGCTGGGGAGCTGTTTTTT. The chain employs TRBV4-1 and TRBJ2-2; D is undetermined. V was trimmed by 1 base and J by 8 bases, leaving 2 bases between them. The CDR3 is 11 residues long. The germline V gene encodes CDR1 MGHRA and CDR2 YSYEKL.

The CDR3 bases are TGTGCCAGCAGTTTAAGGTTGTCGGGGGGCACAGATACGCAGTATTTT. This encodes CASSLRLSGGTDTQYF. The V gene is TRBV27, the J gene TRBJ2-3, with D tentatively TRBD2 (6 bases). The CDR3 length is 16 residues. V shed 2 bases and J shed 1 base, with 13 bases lying between them. The V gene's germline CDR1 is MNHEY and CDR2 SMNVEV (reference sequence).

The V call is TRBV21-1, the J call TRBJ2-7; TRBD2, the table's D call, was not compared with the DNA. TRBV21-1 is a pseudogene segment. The CDR3 extends over 15 amino acids. CDR3 in DNA: TGTGCCAGCAGCAGAGGCAGGTGGAGGGGCGGCGAGCAGTACGTC. It translates to CASSRGRWRGGEQYV.

V usage is TRBV5-1 and J usage is TRBJ2-3; a weak D match, TRBD1 (5 bases). Germline CDR1 SGHRS, CDR2 YFSETQ. V was cut by 0 bases and J by 7 bases, with 12 bases left in between. This CDR3 contains 14 residues. The CDR3 DNA sequence: TGCGCCAGCAGCTTGGCACGAAGGGGATATACGCAGTATTTT. This codes for CASSLARRGYTQYF. The full variable domain, completed using reference TRBV5-1 and TRBJ2-3, is KAGVTQTPRYLIKTRGQQVTLSCSPISGHRSVSWYQQTPGQGLQFLFEYFSETQRNKGNFPGRFSGRQFSNSRSEMNVSTLELGDSALYLCASSLARRGYTQYFGPGTRLTVL.

V and J are TRBV30 and TRBJ1-1, with TRBD1 identical over 9 bases. After removal of 1 base from V and 5 bases from J, the junction contained 20 bases not matched to a gene. Germline CDR1 reads GTSNPN; CDR2 reads SVGIG (reference sequence). The CDR3 is 19 amino acids. The CDR3 is CAWSGRGTGFGVNRTEAFF. The CDR3 DNA follows: TGTGCCTGGAGTGGTCGAGGGACAGGGTTCGGTGTGAATAGAACTGAAGCTTTCTTT. The variable domain in full, completed from reference TRBV30 and TRBJ1-1, reads SQTIHQWPATLVQPVGSPLSLECTVEGTSNPNLYWYRQAAGRGLQLLFYSVGIGQISSEVPQNLSASRPQDRQFILSSKKLLLSDSGFYLCAWSGRGTGFGVNRTEAFFGQGTRLTVV.

The chain employs TRBV10-1 and TRBJ2-1; D gene uncertain. Deletions cut 5 bases from V and 12 bases from J, with 20 bases between. Germline V CDR1 and CDR2: WNHNN, SYGVQD (reference sequence). CDR3 size: 14 residues. This CDR3 reads CASSSSTETAGQFF. The CDR3 DNA reads TGCGCCAGCAGTTCCTCCACAGAGACGGCCGGGCAGTTCTTC.

The chain carries TRBV5-1 and TRBJ1-1, with D possibly TRBD1 on 5 matching bases. The V gene lost 4 bases and the J gene lost 1 base, with 11 bases spanning the gap. Germline CDR1 reads SGHRS; CDR2 reads YFSETQ. This CDR3 comprises 14 residues. CDR3 loop: CASSLLGGNTEAFF. The CDR3 DNA reads as TGCGCCAGCAGCCTACTCGGGGGGAACACTGAAGCTTTCTTT.

Comments on this clone: The sample carries other DNA sequences with the same CDR3. This sequence joins TRBV29-1 and TRBJ1-1, with a possible D match to TRBD1 (6 bases). The CDR3 has 11 residues. Germline V gives CDR1 SQVTM, CDR2 ANQGSEA. V dropped 6 bases and J dropped 4 bases, with 9 bases sitting between them. The chain's CDR3 is CSVLGGTEAFF. CDR3 in DNA: TGCAGCGTCTTAGGGGGCACTGAAGCTTTCTTT.

This sequence joins TRBV4-2 and TRBJ2-2, with TRBD2 matching 9 bases. V trimming: 0 bases; J trimming: 4 bases; junction bases outside the gene matches: 6. The CDR3 covers 17 residues. The germline gives CDR1 LGHNA, CDR2 YNFKEQ. The CDR3 nucleotides read TGTGCCAGCAGCCAAGACTTTCTAGCGGGGACCACCGGGGAGCTGTTTTTT. Translation: CASSQDFLAGTTGELFF.

This chain joins TRBV7-9 and TRBJ2-7; a possible D gene is TRBD2 (5 bases). This CDR3 has 13 residues. V gave up 3 bases and J gave up 5 bases, with 11 bases separating them. Germline CDR1 is SEHNR and CDR2 is FQNEAQ (reference sequence). CDR3 nucleotide sequence: TGTGCCAGCAGCTTGGCGGGTAGCCACGAGCAGTACTTC. It is translated as CASSLAGSHEQYF.

The chain combines TRBV2 with TRBJ1-1; weak D call: TRBD1 (5 bases). Germline CDR1 SNHLY, CDR2 FYNNEI. This CDR3 is 15 amino acids long. V was cut by 4 bases and J by 6 bases, with 18 bases left in between. CDR3 nucleotide sequence: TGTGCCAGCAGTGGACGTCGGGGCGCGGGGGCTGAAGCTTTCTTT. It encodes CASSGRRGAGAEAFF.

The chain couples TRBV27 to TRBJ1-6; 11 bases map to TRBD1. The CDR3 sequence is 16 residues long. J lost 10 bases, V lost 1 base, and 6 bases had no gene match. Per the germline V gene, CDR1 is MNHEY and CDR2 is SMNVEV (reference sequence). The CDR3 loop reads CASSLWTGGYRSPLHF. CDR3 DNA: TGTGCCAGCAGTTTATGGACAGGGGGCTATCGGTCACCCCTCCACTTT.

The CDR3 region is CASSMERLAGGSTDTQYF. CDR3 DNA: TGTGCCAGTAGTATGGAACGGCTAGCGGGAGGGAGCACAGATACGCAGTATTTT. V gene TRBV19 combines with J gene TRBJ2-3; TRBD2 agrees at 12 bases. Losses at the gene ends were 3 bases for V and 0 bases for J; bases not matched to a gene: 7. CDR1 is LNHDA and CDR2 is SQIVND in the germline V gene (reference sequence). This CDR3 is built from 18 residues.

The CDR3 DNA is TGTGCCAGTAGTTCCGGCCGCCCGGACAGGGGAAACACTGAAGCTTTCTTT. Encoded protein: CASSSGRPDRGNTEAFF. The chain has TRBV19 and TRBJ1-1, with 9 bases identical to TRBD1. The V gene's germline CDR1 is LNHDA and CDR2 SQIVND (reference sequence). J gave up 2 bases and V 5 bases, and 12 bases lay outside the gene matches. The CDR3 has 17 amino acids. Full variable domain (rest looked up from reference TRBV19 and TRBJ1-1): DGGITQSPKYLFRKEGQNVTLSCEQNLNHDAMYWYRQDPGQGLRLIYYSQIVNDFQKGDIAEGYSVSREKKESFPLTVTSAQKNPTAFYLCASSSGRPDRGNTEAFFGQGTRLTVV.

The chain uses TRBV18 and TRBJ2-3; the match to TRBD1 covers 7 bases. The CDR3 is made up of 16 amino acids. Per germline, CDR1 KGHSH and CDR2 LQKENI. The V and J ends lost 0 bases and 2 bases, in that order; junction bases with no gene match: 5. CDR3: CASSPPRTGDTDTQYF. As DNA, the CDR3 is TGTGCCAGCTCACCACCGAGGACAGGAGACACAGATACGCAGTATTTT.

In its sample, this clone was seen once. The chain employs TRBV15 and TRBJ1-3; D remains ambiguous. The CDR3 is 15 amino acids. V was cut by 0 bases and J by 0 bases, with 6 bases left in between. Per germline, CDR1 LNHNV and CDR2 YYDKDF (reference sequence). CDR3 sequence reads: CATSRDRPSGNTIYF. The CDR3 bases are TGTGCCACCAGCAGAGACAGGCCCTCTGGAAACACCATATATTTT.